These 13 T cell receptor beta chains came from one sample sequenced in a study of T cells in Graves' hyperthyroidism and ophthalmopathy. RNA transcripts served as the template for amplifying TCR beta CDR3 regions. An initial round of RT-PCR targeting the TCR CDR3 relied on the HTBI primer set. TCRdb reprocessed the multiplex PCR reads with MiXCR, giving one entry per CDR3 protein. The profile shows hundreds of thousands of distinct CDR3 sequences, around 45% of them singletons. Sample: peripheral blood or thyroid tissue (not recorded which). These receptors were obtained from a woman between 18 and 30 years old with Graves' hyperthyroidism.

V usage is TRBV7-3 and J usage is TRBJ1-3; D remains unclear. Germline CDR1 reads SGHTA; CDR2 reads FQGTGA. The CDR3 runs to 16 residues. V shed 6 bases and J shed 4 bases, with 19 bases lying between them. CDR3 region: CASSPGPGSGGNTIYF. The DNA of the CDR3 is TGTGCCAGCAGTCCCGGACCCGGCTCGGGCGGAAACACCATATATTTT.

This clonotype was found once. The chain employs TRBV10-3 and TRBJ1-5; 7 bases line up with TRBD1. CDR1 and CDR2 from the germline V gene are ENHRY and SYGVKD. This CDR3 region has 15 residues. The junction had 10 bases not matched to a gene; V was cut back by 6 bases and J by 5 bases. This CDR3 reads CAIRGRQGRDQPQHF. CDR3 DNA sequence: TGTGCCATCAGGGGACGACAGGGTCGGGATCAGCCCCAGCATTTT.

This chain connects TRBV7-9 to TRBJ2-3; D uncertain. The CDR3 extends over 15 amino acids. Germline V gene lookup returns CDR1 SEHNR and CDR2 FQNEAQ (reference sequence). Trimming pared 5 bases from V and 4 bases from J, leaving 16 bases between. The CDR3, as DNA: TGTGCCAGCAGCAGATTGACACCGGTAGCAGATACGCAGTATTTT. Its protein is CASSRLTPVADTQYF.

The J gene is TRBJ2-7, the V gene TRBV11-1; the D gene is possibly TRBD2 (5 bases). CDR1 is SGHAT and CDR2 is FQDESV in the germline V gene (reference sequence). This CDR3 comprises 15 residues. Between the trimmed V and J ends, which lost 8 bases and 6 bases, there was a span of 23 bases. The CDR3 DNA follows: TGTGCCAGCTCACCTAAGGTAGCGAGGTTGGGCGAGCAGTACTTC. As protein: CASSPKVARLGEQYF. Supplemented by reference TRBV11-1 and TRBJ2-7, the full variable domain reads EAEVAQSPRYKITEKSQAVAFWCDPISGHATLYWYRQILGQGPELLVQFQDESVVDDSQLPKDRFSAERLKGVDSTLKIQPAELGDSAMYLCASSPKVARLGEQYFGPGTRLTVT.

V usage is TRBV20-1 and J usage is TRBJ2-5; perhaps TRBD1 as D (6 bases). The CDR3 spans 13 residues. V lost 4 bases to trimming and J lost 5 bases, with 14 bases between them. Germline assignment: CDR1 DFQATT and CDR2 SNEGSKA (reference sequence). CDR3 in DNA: TGCAGTGCTAAACAGGGTTCTGAGGAGACCCAGTACTTC. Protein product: CSAKQGSEETQYF.

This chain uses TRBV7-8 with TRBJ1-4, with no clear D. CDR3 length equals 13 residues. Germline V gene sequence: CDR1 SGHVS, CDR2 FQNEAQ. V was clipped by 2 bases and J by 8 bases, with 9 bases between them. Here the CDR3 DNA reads TGTGCCAGCAGCTTACGAGAGGGAGAAAAACTGTTTTTT. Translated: CASSLREGEKLFF.

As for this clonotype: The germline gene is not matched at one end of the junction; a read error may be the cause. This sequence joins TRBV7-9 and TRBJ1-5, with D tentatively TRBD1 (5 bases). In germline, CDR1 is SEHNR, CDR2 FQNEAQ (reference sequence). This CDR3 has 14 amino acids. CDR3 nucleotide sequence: TGCGCCAGCAGCCAGGGACGGGACAATCAGCCCCAGCATTTT. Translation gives CASSQGRDNQPQHF.

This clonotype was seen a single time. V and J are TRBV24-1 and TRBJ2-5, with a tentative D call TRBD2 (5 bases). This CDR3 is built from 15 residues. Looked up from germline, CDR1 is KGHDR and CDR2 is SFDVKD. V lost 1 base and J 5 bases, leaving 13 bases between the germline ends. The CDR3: CATSDFLGKRETQYF. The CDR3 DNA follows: TGTGCCACCAGTGATTTCCTTGGAAAGCGGGAGACCCAGTACTTC.

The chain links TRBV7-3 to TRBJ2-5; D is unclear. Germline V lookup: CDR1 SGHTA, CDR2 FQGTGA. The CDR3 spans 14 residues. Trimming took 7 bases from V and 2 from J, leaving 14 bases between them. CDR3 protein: CASKLGRRQETQYF. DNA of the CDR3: TGTGCCAGCAAGTTAGGCAGGCGACAAGAGACCCAGTACTTC.

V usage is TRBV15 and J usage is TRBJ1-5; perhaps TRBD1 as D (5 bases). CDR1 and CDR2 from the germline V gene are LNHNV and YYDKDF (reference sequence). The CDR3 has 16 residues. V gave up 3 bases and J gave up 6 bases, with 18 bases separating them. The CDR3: CATSSPSPGSGQPQHF. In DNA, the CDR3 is TGTGCCACCAGCAGTCCCTCCCCAGGGTCCGGTCAGCCCCAGCATTTT.

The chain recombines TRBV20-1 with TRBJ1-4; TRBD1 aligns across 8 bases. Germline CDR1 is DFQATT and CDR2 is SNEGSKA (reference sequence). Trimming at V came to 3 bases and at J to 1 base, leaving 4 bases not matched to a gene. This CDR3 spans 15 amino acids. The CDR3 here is CSASRGRITNEKLFF. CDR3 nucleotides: TGCAGTGCTAGCAGGGGGCGCATAACTAATGAAAAACTGTTTTTT.

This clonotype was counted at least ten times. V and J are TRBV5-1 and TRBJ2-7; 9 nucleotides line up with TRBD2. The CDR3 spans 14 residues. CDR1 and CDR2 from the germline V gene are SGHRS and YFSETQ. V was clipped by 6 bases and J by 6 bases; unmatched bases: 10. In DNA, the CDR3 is TGCGCCAGCACTACCGGGACTAGCACCGCCGAGCAGTACTTC. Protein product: CASTTGTSTAEQYF.

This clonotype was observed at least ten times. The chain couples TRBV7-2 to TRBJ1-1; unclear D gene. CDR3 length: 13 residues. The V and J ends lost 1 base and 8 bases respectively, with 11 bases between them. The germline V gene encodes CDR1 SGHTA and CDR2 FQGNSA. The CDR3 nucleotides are TGTGCCAGCAGCTTAGGCCGACAAATAGAAGCTTTCTTT. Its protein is CASSLGRQIEAFF.